This T cell receptor beta chain was identified during a study of blood T cell repertoires in COVID-19. Turning to the study itself: Specimens from acute and convalescent COVID-19 originated in the United States, Italy and Spain. PBMCs, B-cell-depleted T cells, or T cells provided the cDNA or gDNA that made up the material.

Per the authors' pipeline: Estimation of nucleated cell counts was performed using reference gene primer amplification. Some clones are missing from TCRdb's copy, which holds only in-frame ones; the method was immunoSEQ multiplex PCR. For V, J and clone size, that table is used; D and trimming come from the DNA. The sample includes fewer than 250,000 clones, 70% to 90% of them seen just once. CDR3 length: 14 amino acids. The junction had 7 bases not matched to a gene; V was cut back by 5 bases and J by 9 bases. Germline V CDR1 and CDR2: SGHVS, FQNEAQ. The sequence was obtained from a man aged 50 to 60 with acute or convalescent COVID-19. Source material: peripheral blood. This chain connects TRBV7-8 to TRBJ2-1; TRBD1 matches 10 bases. The DNA of the CDR3 is TGTGCCAGCAGCGATGACAGGGGGCGCGGTGAGCAGTTCTTC. This translates into CASSDDRGRGEQFF. The variable domain in full, with the rest retrieved from reference TRBV7-8 and TRBJ2-1, is GAGVSQSPRYKVAKRGQDVALRCDPISGHVSLFWYQQALGQGPEFLTYFQNEAQLDKSGLPSDRFFAERPEGSVSTLKIQRTQQEDSAVYLCASSDDRGRGEQFFGPGTRLTVL.